Listed below are T cell receptor beta chains from one sample, sequenced in a study of cytomegalovirus exposure and HLA in healthy donors. TCRdb's copy holds only in-frame clones and misses some; the assay was immunoSEQ multiplex PCR. The repertoire has over 150,000 clones, roughly 80% of them found once; the top ten carry 4.3%. The specimen was PBMCs. These receptors all come from a man aged 40-50 years in good health and CMV-seronegative. CDR3s include the opening cysteine and the closing phenylalanine or tryptophan. D genes are given only for firm matches. Expanded clones get a size class; other rows say once, few or many, or leave the size out.

D	V	J	size	CDR3	DNA
.	TRBV5-4	TRBJ1-6	.	CASSLGHQVASPLHF	TGTGCCAGCAGCTTGGGACACCAAGTGGCTTCACCCCTCCACTTT
TRBD1	TRBV6-6	TRBJ1-2	.	CASSYPSDRAIYTF	TGTGCCAGCAGTTACCCGTCGGACAGGGCCATCTACACCTTC
TRBD2	TRBV30	TRBJ2-3	.	CAWSPGTRVTDTQYF	TGTGCCTGGAGTCCCGGGACTAGAGTCACAGATACGCAGTATTTT
TRBD2	TRBV19	TRBJ2-7	.	CASSIFFGLAGVNLSYEQYF	TGTGCCAGTAGTATCTTTTTCGGACTAGCGGGGGTGAACCTCTCCTACGAGCAGTACTTC
TRBD1	TRBV11-2	TRBJ2-1	.	CASSLGTGGSYNEQFF	TGTGCCAGCAGCTTAGGGACAGGGGGCTCCTACAATGAGCAGTTCTTC
TRBD2	TRBV27	TRBJ2-3	.	CASSLSRGGSHTQYF	TGTGCCAGCAGTTTATCGAGGGGAGGGAGTCATACGCAGTATTTT
.	TRBV7-6	TRBJ2-7	.	CASSLGIRSEQYF	TGTGCCAGCAGCTTAGGCATCCGATCCGAGCAGTACTTC
TRBD2	TRBV5-1	TRBJ2-3	.	CASSLVLAGGGDTQYF	TGCGCCAGCAGCTTGGTTCTAGCGGGGGGCGGAGATACGCAGTATTTT
.	TRBV19	TRBJ1-3	.	CASSIPRQSLSGNTIYF	TGTGCCAGTAGTATCCCCAGACAATCGCTCTCTGGAAACACCATATATTTT
TRBD2	TRBV6-1	TRBJ2-1	.	CASSELAGYNEQFF	TGTGCCAGCAGTGAACTAGCGGGGTACAATGAGCAGTTCTTC
.	TRBV19	TRBJ1-2	.	CASTTTGSLGGYGYTF	TGTGCCAGTACCACAACCGGTTCCCTGGGCGGGTATGGCTACACCTTC
TRBD1	TRBV18	TRBJ1-4	.	CASSRDRQWGEKLFF	TGTGCCAGCTCAAGGGACAGGCAATGGGGTGAAAAACTGTTTTTT
TRBD1	TRBV7-8	TRBJ2-3	few	CASSPDRGRNTDTQYF	TGTGCCAGCAGCCCAGACAGGGGGCGCAACACAGATACGCAGTATTTT
TRBD1	TRBV5-1	TRBJ2-2	.	CASEAGTGLTGELFF	TGCGCCAGCGAAGCCGGGACAGGGCTCACCGGGGAGCTGTTTTTT
TRBD1	TRBV29-1	TRBJ2-1	.	CSVEAGGAFYEQFF	TGCAGCGTTGAAGCAGGGGGCGCTTTCTATGAGCAGTTCTTC
TRBD1	TRBV5-6	TRBJ2-7	once	CASSLGGTGDYEQYF	TGTGCCAGCAGCTTGGGGGGGACAGGGGACTACGAGCAGTACTTC
TRBD1	TRBV6-1	TRBJ1-6	once	CALGTGNSPLHF	TGTGCCCTGGGGACAGGGAATTCACCCCTCCACTTT
.	TRBV27	TRBJ1-2	.	CASSPYLAGLTLYGYTF	TGTGCCAGCAGTCCCTATTTAGCAGGGCTAACCTTGTATGGCTACACCTTC
.	TRBV5-5	TRBJ1-5	.	CASSLTGSQPQHF	TGTGCCAGCAGCTTGACAGGGTCTCAGCCCCAGCATTTT
.	TRBV7-8	TRBJ2-5	.	CASSLISAVQETQYF	TGTGCCAGCAGCTTAATCAGCGCGGTACAAGAGACCCAGTACTTC
TRBD1	TRBV7-9	TRBJ2-7	few	CASSLGPGGEQYF	TGTGCCAGCAGCTTAGGCCCAGGGGGCGAGCAGTACTTC
.	TRBV5-6	TRBJ2-3	.	CASSLGRVIADTQYF	TGTGCCAGCAGCTTGGGCAGGGTGATTGCAGATACGCAGTATTTT
TRBD1	TRBV6-1	TRBJ1-1	once	CASSIRTGVNTEAFF	TGTGCCAGCAGTATCCGGACAGGCGTGAACACTGAAGCTTTCTTT
TRBD2	TRBV9	TRBJ2-3	once	CASSRAGGSTDTQYF	TGTGCCAGCAGCCGAGCGGGGGGAAGCACAGATACGCAGTATTTT
.	TRBV27	TRBJ1-1	.	CASIQTPPGPARSGAFF	TGTGCCAGCATCCAAACCCCTCCAGGGCCCGCCCGATCTGGAGCTTTCTTT
TRBD1	TRBV28	TRBJ1-1	once	CASEASGGRNTEAFF	TGTGCCAGCGAGGCCTCAGGGGGTCGGAACACTGAAGCTTTCTTT
.	TRBV6-1	TRBJ1-2	.	CASSPNQGAGYTF	TGTGCCAGCAGCCCAAATCAGGGCGCTGGCTACACCTTC
.	TRBV27	TRBJ2-2	.	CASSSAKGELFF	TGTGCCAGCAGCTCAGCGAAAGGGGAGCTGTTTTTT
.	TRBV7-9	TRBJ2-7	.	CASSFVGGKYF	TGTGCCAGCAGCTTTGTAGGCGGGAAGTACTTC
.	TRBV21-1	TRBJ1-2	.	CASSGNRDRGENYGYTF	TGTGCCAGCAGCGGGAACCGGGACAGGGGCGAAAACTATGGCTACACCTTC
TRBD2	TRBV6-1	TRBJ2-7	.	CASSLRAGDEQYF	TGTGCCAGCAGTCTACGAGCGGGGGACGAGCAGTACTTC